These 19 T cell receptor beta chains were sequenced from one sample in a study of patients and donors after allogeneic stem cell transplantation. TCRdb redid the calling of the RT-PCR reads with MiXCR, one entry per CDR3 protein. The sample shows some 92,000 distinct CDR3 sequences, 48% of them seen only once. Sequencing input: blood, either unsorted or a sorted T cell fraction (not recorded which). The receptors here all came from a human donor who was either an allogeneic HSCT recipient or a stem cell or donor lymphocyte infusion donor (not recorded which). It is not recorded whose cells these are; they may come from a transplant donor.

This clonotype came up a few times. The rearrangement links TRBV12-3 or TRBV12-4 to TRBJ1-5; possibly TRBD1 for D (6 bases). The CDR3 runs 15 residues. Trimming took off 5 bases at V and 6 bases at J, with 17 bases between the two ends. The DNA for the CDR3 is TGTGCCAGCAGTAGGACCACAGGGTTCGGTCAGCCCCAGCATTTT. Translation: CASSRTTGFGQPQHF.

This clonotype was picked up a small number of times. This chain joins TRBV20-1 and TRBJ1-1, with 8 bases fitting TRBD1. The germline CDR1 and CDR2 sequences are DFQATT and SNEGSKA (reference sequence). The V gene end was trimmed by 1 base and the J gene end by 4 bases; junction bases not matched to a gene: 11. CDR3 size: 16 residues. The CDR3 protein is CSARVRVRGPGTEAFF. In nucleotides, the CDR3 is TGCAGTGCTAGAGTCCGCGTCAGGGGGCCGGGCACTGAAGCTTTCTTT.

This chain joins TRBV28 and TRBJ1-2; D might be TRBD1 (5 bases). The CDR3 runs 14 residues. V lost 1 base, J lost 4 bases, and 10 bases lay in between. Germline loops: CDR1 MDHEN, CDR2 SYDVKM. Written as DNA, the CDR3 is TGTGCCAGCAGTTTATACGGGGCGGGCTATGGCTACACCTTC. Encoded protein: CASSLYGAGYGYTF.

This clonotype was seen just once. This rearrangement joins TRBV7-2 to TRBJ1-6, with TRBD1 identical over 9 bases. V shed 5 bases, J shed 6 bases, and the junction held 14 bases outside the gene matches. CDR3 size: 18 residues. Germline loops: CDR1 SGHTA, CDR2 FQGNSA. The CDR3 loop reads CASSPGTGRKRLNSPLHF. CDR3 DNA sequence: TGTGCCAGCAGCCCCGGGACAGGGAGGAAGAGACTTAATTCACCCCTCCACTTT.

J is TRBJ1-2 and V is TRBV9, with D perhaps TRBD1 (6 bases). Trimming took off 2 bases at V and 5 bases at J, with 19 bases between the two ends. This CDR3 spans 16 amino acids. CDR1 is SGDLS and CDR2 is YYNGEE in the germline V gene. The CDR3 region has the DNA TGTGCCAGCAGCGTGGGGGAACAGGGAGTGCTTTATGGCTACACCTTC. It is translated as CASSVGEQGVLYGYTF.

This clonotype was seen a few times. This rearrangement joins TRBV20-1 to TRBJ1-3; 10 nucleotides agree with TRBD1. The ends lost 5 bases at V and 4 bases at J; junction bases unmatched: 5. Germline CDR1 and CDR2: DFQATT and SNEGSKA (reference sequence). The length of the CDR3 is 14 residues. CDR3 sequence: CSAPDRGLGNTIYF. The CDR3 bases are TGCAGTGCTCCTGACAGGGGGCTAGGAAACACCATATATTTT.

J is TRBJ1-1 and V is TRBV4-3; tentatively, D is TRBD1 (5 bases). The germline V and J ends were trimmed by 9 bases and 5 bases, with 13 bases remaining between them. The CDR3 length is 12 residues. Germline assignment: CDR1 LGHNA and CDR2 YSLEER. As DNA, the CDR3 is TGCGCCAGTCGGACACTTGGAACTGAAGCTTTCTTT. It translates to CASRTLGTEAFF.

The V call is TRBV5-1, the J call TRBJ2-6; 10 bases line up with TRBD2. Per germline, CDR1 SGHRS and CDR2 YFSETQ. The CDR3 is 18 residues long. J was trimmed by 4 bases and V by 3 bases; bases with no gene match: 10. CDR3: CASSSPGTSVSGANVLTF. DNA of the CDR3: TGCGCCAGCAGCTCTCCGGGGACTAGCGTGTCAGGGGCCAACGTCCTGACTTTC.

This rearrangement joins TRBV4-3 to TRBJ1-2; D is unresolved. Germline V lookup: CDR1 LGHNA, CDR2 YSLEER. The CDR3 is made up of 16 amino acids. With 1 base removed from V and 4 bases from J, the gap between germline ends came to 16 bases. CDR3 loop: CASSQAGDNVAYGYTF. CDR3 in DNA: TGCGCCAGCAGCCAAGCGGGTGACAATGTAGCCTATGGCTACACCTTC.

This rearrangement joins TRBV3-1 to TRBJ1-2; a weak D match, TRBD1 (5 bases). V was cut by 1 base and J by 3 bases, with 12 bases left in between. CDR1 is LGHDT and CDR2 is YNNKEL in the germline V gene (reference sequence). The CDR3 length is 15 residues. CDR3 coding DNA: TGTGCCAGCAGCCAAGTCCAGACAGACGACTATGGCTACACCTTC. It codes for CASSQVQTDDYGYTF.

In its sample, this clonotype was seen a few times. The rearrangement links TRBV5-6 to TRBJ2-1; 8 bases are shared with TRBD2. CDR1 and CDR2 from the germline V gene are SGHDT and YYEEEE. V trimming: 4 bases; J trimming: 6 bases; junction bases outside the gene matches: 3. The CDR3 is 13 residues long. The chain's CDR3 is CASSMGTSNEQFF. CDR3 DNA: TGTGCCAGCAGCATGGGGACTAGCAATGAGCAGTTCTTC.

The V and J genes are TRBV28 and TRBJ1-3; D gene unclear. CDR1 MDHEN and CDR2 SYDVKM come from the germline V gene. V lost 5 bases and J 1 base, leaving 18 bases between the germline ends. The CDR3 covers 17 residues. The CDR3 reads CASSIHRRPVSGNTIYF. The CDR3 DNA reads as TGTGCCAGCAGTATTCATCGCCGGCCGGTTTCTGGAAACACCATATATTTT.

The J gene is TRBJ1-1, the V gene TRBV28; tentative D call: TRBD1 (5 bases). Trimming removed 5 bases at V and 7 bases at J, with 20 bases between. The CDR3 runs to 15 residues. In germline, CDR1 is MDHEN, CDR2 SYDVKM. For the CDR3, the DNA is TGTGCCAGCAGTCCAGGTGACAGTCATTTTAGTGAAGCTTTCTTT. This codes for CASSPGDSHFSEAFF.

The genes are TRBV4-3 and TRBJ1-3, with 7 bases lining up with TRBD1. This CDR3 region has 15 residues. The germline CDR1 and CDR2 sequences are LGHNA and YSLEER. Germline trimming cut 1 base from V and 8 bases from J; bases unmatched to any gene: 8. The CDR3 DNA follows: TGCGCCAGCAGCCAAGCACGACAGGGCGAGTACACCATATATTTT. The encoded protein is CASSQARQGEYTIYF.

This sequence joins TRBV24-1 and TRBJ1-1; TRBD1 matches at 8 bases. The CDR3 runs 16 residues. CDR1 and CDR2 (germline): KGHDR, SFDVKD. Unmatched junction bases numbered 6, after V lost 3 bases and J lost 1 base. In DNA, the CDR3 is TGTGCCACCAGTGATCCAGGGACAGGCAGGAACACTGAAGCTTTCTTT. It is translated as CATSDPGTGRNTEAFF.

The gene calls are TRBV12-3 or TRBV12-4 and TRBJ1-5; the D gene is possibly TRBD1 (5 bases). The V and J ends lost 5 bases and 3 bases respectively, with 11 bases between them. The CDR3 is 14 residues long. The CDR3 region is CASSAEGFNQPQHF. In DNA form, the CDR3 reads TGTGCCAGCAGTGCCGAGGGGTTCAATCAGCCCCAGCATTTT.

This clonotype was seen more than once but under ten times. The rearrangement joins TRBV19 to TRBJ1-1, with D unresolved. Trimming left V 2 bases short and J 5 bases short, with 6 bases between. CDR1 and CDR2 from the germline V gene are LNHDA and SQIVND (reference sequence). This CDR3 region has 12 residues. The CDR3 bases are TGTGCCAGTAGTATATACGGAACTGAAGCTTTCTTT. Encoded protein: CASSIYGTEAFF.

The chain uses TRBV3-1 and TRBJ1-2; no firm D call. CDR1 is LGHDT, CDR2 YNNKEL, per germline (reference sequence). V was trimmed by 1 base and J by 4 bases, leaving 10 bases between them. The CDR3 spans 14 residues. This chain's CDR3 is CASSQGDGIYGYTF. CDR3 sequence (DNA): TGTGCCAGCAGCCAAGGTGACGGAATCTATGGCTACACCTTC.

The chain employs TRBV28 and TRBJ1-5; D ambiguous. The CDR3 length is 15 residues. Germline CDR1 MDHEN, CDR2 SYDVKM. V was pared by 6 bases and J by 7 bases, with 19 bases between. The CDR3 spells CASRPGPLTGQPQHF. CDR3 sequence (DNA): TGTGCCAGCAGACCCGGACCATTAACCGGGCAGCCCCAGCATTTT.